This T cell receptor (beta chain) was profiled in a study of shared clonotypes between healthy human individuals. Study findings and constraints: Sequencing depth was a factor that was expected to affect clonotype sharing among donors.

Every one of the donors was a Caucasian adult that lived in Nashville, Tennessee. The germline V gene encodes CDR1 MGHRA and CDR2 YSYEKL. Trimming stripped 3 bases from V and 7 bases from J, with 13 bases between. The CDR3 loop spans 14 amino acids. With respect to this clone: Its antigen remains unidentified.

The study ran the assay at deep level. The unsorted PBMC sample used ten immunoSEQ deep assay plates. Profiled with immunoSEQ multiplex PCR; TCRdb holds only in-frame clones, not every one. The table has 470,000 or so clones, around four fifths seen once. This rearrangement joins TRBV4-1 to TRBJ2-1, with D possibly being TRBD2 (6 bases). The sequencing sample was made of PBMCs. This clonotype originated in a woman between 40 and 55 years old in good health. Some clones in this sample may be carry-over from other donors' samples. The CDR3 DNA reads TGCGCCAGCAGCCAGGCTAGCGTAGGGAATGAGCAGTTCTTC. This encodes CASSQASVGNEQFF.